These T cell receptor beta chains were read from a single sample in a study of CD8 T cells in ankylosing spondylitis. TCRdb reprocessed the 5' RACE reads with MiXCR, giving one entry per CDR3 protein. Of around 480,000 distinct CDR3 sequences listed, roughly 17% are singletons. The sample taken for sequencing was blood, either unsorted or a sorted T cell fraction (not recorded which). Receptor source: a male donor with ankylosing spondylitis. The CDR3 runs from the conserved cysteine through the conserved F or W. The order of the fields is clone size, J gene, V gene, D gene, CDR3 DNA, CDR3 protein. A D gene is named only where the DNA matches it firmly. Clone size appears in some rows only: once, few, many, or a class for an expanded clone.

.	TRBJ2-2	TRBV10-3	TRBD2	TGTGCCATCAGTGAAGATCCTAGCGGGGCCGGGGAGCTGTTTTTT	CAISEDPSGAGELFF
many	TRBJ2-1	TRBV3-1	.	TGTGCCAGCAGCCTGGGACTTGGCAATGAGCAGTTCTTC	CASSLGLGNEQFF
few	TRBJ2-5	TRBV28	TRBD1	TGTGCCAGCAGTTTAATGGGGACAGGGGCGAGAGAGACCCAGTACTTC	CASSLMGTGARETQYF
many	TRBJ1-2	TRBV5-1	TRBD1	TGCGCCAGCAGCTTCGATCCGGGACAGGGGAACTATGGCTACACCTTC	CASSFDPGQGNYGYTF
few	TRBJ2-2	TRBV7-9	TRBD1	TGTGCCAGCAGCCCTAGGACAGGGGGCATCTCCGGGGAGCTGTTTTTT	CASSPRTGGISGELFF
.	TRBJ1-2	TRBV30	.	TGTGCCTGGAGAGGTAGCTATGGCTACACCTTC	CAWRGSYGYTF
.	TRBJ2-1	TRBV3-1	.	TGTGCCAGCAGCCCAACAGGGTTAAAGGACTTTTTTCGCAATGAGCAGTTCTTC	CASSPTGLKDFFRNEQFF
.	TRBJ1-4	TRBV5-1	TRBD1	TGCGCCAGCAGCGCTACAGGGGACACTGAAAAACTGTTTTTT	CASSATGDTEKLFF
.	TRBJ2-7	TRBV6-4	.	TGTGCCAGCAGCCTTATGTCAGGGCACGAGCAGTACTTC	CASSLMSGHEQYF
few	TRBJ1-4	TRBV7-6	.	TGTGCCAGCAGCTTAGCTCGGGGAATAGGTGAAAAACTGTTTTTT	CASSLARGIGEKLFF
many	TRBJ2-1	TRBV7-9	TRBD2	TGTGCCAGCAGCGAAGTAGCGGGGGAGAATAATGAGCAGTTCTTC	CASSEVAGENNEQFF
few	TRBJ1-6	TRBV6-5	TRBD1	TGTGCCAGCAGTTTCTCCGACAGGGGGGGTTCACCCCTCCACTTT	CASSFSDRGGSPLHF
few	TRBJ2-5	TRBV7-6	.	TGTGCCAGCAGCTTTTATGGAGAGACCCAGTACTTC	CASSFYGETQYF
few	TRBJ2-1	TRBV5-1	TRBD2	TGCGCCAGCAGCTCGCGTTTACAGCGGGAGGGATACAATGAGCAGTTCTTC	CASSSRLQREGYNEQFF
few	TRBJ1-6	TRBV6-2/TRBV6-3	TRBD1	TGTGCCAGCAGCAAAGGACAGGCTGCCGCCCGATCACCCCTCCACTTT	CASSKGQAAARSPLHF
.	TRBJ1-1	TRBV9	.	TGTGCCAGCAGCGTAGCTACGAAGGCGAACACTGAAGCTTTCTTT	CASSVATKANTEAFF
.	TRBJ1-5	TRBV6-1	.	TGTGCCAGCGGTGGGGCTTATAGCAATCAGCCCCAGCATTTT	CASGGAYSNQPQHF
.	TRBJ1-2	TRBV20-1	.	TGCAGGGTTGGGAGGGGGAATGGCTACACCTTC	CRVGRGNGYTF
.	TRBJ1-1	TRBV7-2	.	TGTGCCAGCAGCTCCGGACCCGTGAACACTGAAGCTTTCTTT	CASSSGPVNTEAFF
few	TRBJ1-2	TRBV28	.	TGTGCCAGCAGTTTAAGAGGTGATGGTGGCTACACCTTC	CASSLRGDGGYTF
many	TRBJ2-1	TRBV5-1	TRBD2	TGCGCCAGCAGCCCAACTAGCGGGGGTTTAAATGAGCAGTTCTTC	CASSPTSGGLNEQFF
.	TRBJ1-2	TRBV3-1	.	TGTGCCAGCAGGCCTCAGACTAACTATGGCTACACCTTC	CASRPQTNYGYTF
few	TRBJ2-5	TRBV5-1	.	TGCGCCAGCAGACGTACGCCGGAGCAAGAGACCCAGTACTTC	CASRRTPEQETQYF
.	TRBJ1-3	TRBV4-1	.	TGCGCCAGCAGCGCAGGACCCGGGACAACGGCTGGAAACACCATATATTTT	CASSAGPGTTAGNTIYF
.	TRBJ2-1	TRBV5-1	TRBD2	TGCGCCAGCAGCCATCTAGCGGGAGGGGACAATGAGCAGTTCTTC	CASSHLAGGDNEQFF
few	TRBJ2-1	TRBV10-3	TRBD2	TGTGCCATCAGTGAGGGAGCGGGAGTAGGCAATGAGCAGTTCTTC	CAISEGAGVGNEQFF